These T cell receptor beta chains were read from a single sample in a study of blood T cell repertoires in COVID-19. TCRdb's copy holds only in-frame clones and misses some; the assay was immunoSEQ multiplex PCR. The sample includes some 150,000 clones, roughly four fifths of them seen just once. Sequenced input: peripheral blood. The receptors were gathered from a woman between 55 and 75 years old with acute or convalescent COVID-19. Each CDR3 is given with its conserved first and last residue. A D gene is named only where the DNA matches it firmly. For some rows the clone size is stated as once, few or many, or as a class when expanded; others skip it.

few	TRBV10-3	TRBJ2-1	13	TRBD2	TGTGCCACCGGACTAGCGGGAGCTTCTGAGCAGTTCTTC	CATGLAGASEQFF
.	TRBV7-2	TRBJ1-1	14	TRBD1	TGTGCCAGCAGCTTTAATACAGGGGGCACTGAAGCTTTCTTT	CASSFNTGGTEAFF
.	TRBV14	TRBJ2-5	15	TRBD2	TGTGCCAGCAGCCTGGGACTAACGTACCAAGAGACCCAGTACTTC	CASSLGLTYQETQYF
.	TRBV6-5	TRBJ1-4	14	.	TGTGCCAGCAGTTACTCCGGGGGGCTAGAAAAACTGTTTTTT	CASSYSGGLEKLFF
few	TRBV19	TRBJ1-5	12	.	TGTGCCAGTAGTATAGTAGAGGCTACCCAGCATTTT	CASSIVEATQHF
few	TRBV3-1/TRBV3-2	TRBJ2-1	16	TRBD2	TGTGCCAGCAGCCACGGACTAGCGGGAGGTTACAATGAGCAGTTCTTC	CASSHGLAGGYNEQFF
.	TRBV27	TRBJ2-7	15	.	TGTGCCAGCATGGTTCTGTTAGATGCCTCCTACGAGCAGTACTTC	CASMVLLDASYEQYF
.	TRBV7-3	TRBJ2-1	14	TRBD2	TGTGCCAGCAGCTTAGCGGGGGGTATGGATGAGCAGTTCTTC	CASSLAGGMDEQFF
.	TRBV28	TRBJ2-7	15	TRBD2	TGTGCCAGCAGCCCAGGGTCAGCGGGAGGGCGGGAGCAGTACTTC	CASSPGSAGGREQYF
.	TRBV29-1	TRBJ2-7	16	TRBD2	TGCAGCGTTGAAGGGACTAGCGGGAGAGTCCCCTACGAGCAGTACTTC	CSVEGTSGRVPYEQYF
.	TRBV9	TRBJ2-1	16	TRBD2	TGTGCCAGCAGCGTAAAGAGGGCTAGCGGATCCAATGAGCAGTTCTTC	CASSVKRASGSNEQFF
few	TRBV19	TRBJ1-6	15	.	TGTGCCAGTAGTATAATCGAGGGAATGGTTTCACCCCTCCACTTT	CASSIIEGMVSPLHF